Each of the 16 T cell receptor beta chains below was sequenced from the same sample in a study of technical replicates of blood from a few donors. Only in-frame clones appear in the TCRdb table, and some are missing; sequencing was by immunoSEQ multiplex PCR. The sample consists of some 94,000 clones, less than 95% of them appearing once. The source material was T cells isolated from PBMCs. Every receptor here comes from a human donor in good health.

The chain combines TRBV18 with TRBJ2-7; D not certain. This CDR3 spans 14 amino acids. Germline V gene sequence: CDR1 KGHSH, CDR2 LQKENI. Trimming removed 6 bases from V and 3 bases from J, with 15 bases in between. CDR3 DNA: TGTGCCAGCTCCCGAAACGCGGTAGTCTACGAGCAGTACTTC. It translates to CASSRNAVVYEQYF.

The chain has TRBV5-6 and TRBJ1-1, with unresolved D. V was cut by 4 bases and J by 2 bases, with 9 bases left in between. The CDR3 covers 13 residues. Germline-derived CDR1 and CDR2 are SGHDT and YYEEEE. CDR3 in DNA: TGTGCCAGCAGCGAGGTCCATAACACTGAAGCTTTCTTT. It encodes CASSEVHNTEAFF.

This clone appeared once. The rearrangement links TRBV19 to TRBJ1-1, with D unclear. With 7 bases removed from V and 0 bases from J, the gap between germline ends came to 9 bases. The CDR3 totals 13 residues. Germline V gene lookup returns CDR1 LNHDA and CDR2 SQIVND (reference sequence). CDR3 DNA: TGTGCCAGTACTAGGTTTATGAACACTGAAGCTTTCTTT. This translates into CASTRFMNTEAFF.

The J gene is TRBJ1-5, the V gene TRBV19; TRBD1 matches 9 bases. CDR3 length: 15 residues. V lost 4 bases to trimming and J lost 4 bases; unmatched junction nucleotides: 5. CDR1 is LNHDA, CDR2 SQIVND, per germline (reference sequence). CDR3 DNA: TGTGCCAGTAGTAGAGACAGGGGGTATAATCAGCCCCAGCATTTT. This translates into CASSRDRGYNQPQHF.

The DNA for the CDR3 is TGTGCCAGCAGTTTAGGGACAGGGGTAATTAATGGCTACACCTTC. This encodes CASSLGTGVINGYTF. This rearrangement joins TRBV28 to TRBJ1-2; TRBD1 agrees at 10 bases. The V and J ends lost 2 bases and 6 bases, in that order; junction bases with no gene match: 6. Germline CDR1 is MDHEN and CDR2 is SYDVKM. The CDR3 sequence is 15 residues long.

The V and J genes are TRBV2 and TRBJ2-1; D is unclear. V shed 3 bases and J shed 9 bases, with 6 bases lying between them. Per the germline V gene, CDR1 is SNHLY and CDR2 is FYNNEI. CDR3 length equals 11 residues. The CDR3 DNA sequence: TGTGCCAGCAGTGAGTGGAGTGAGCAGTTCTTC. It translates to CASSEWSEQFF.

The gene calls are TRBV10-3 and TRBJ2-7; D perhaps matches TRBD1 (5 bases). V was clipped by 4 bases and J by 4 bases, with 11 bases between them. This CDR3 is built from 13 residues. The germline gives CDR1 ENHRY, CDR2 SYGVKD. The chain's CDR3 is CAISGIGEYEQYF. The CDR3 DNA sequence: TGTGCCATCAGTGGTATAGGGGAATACGAGCAGTACTTC.

V is TRBV6-5 and J is TRBJ2-3; weak D call: TRBD2 (6 bases). Trimming cost V 7 bases and J 6 bases, with 17 bases left between them. This CDR3 is 14 amino acids long. Germline V CDR1 and CDR2: MNHEY, SVGAGI. CDR3 amino acids: CASKDVGSADTQYF. The CDR3 coding sequence is TGTGCCAGCAAGGATGTCGGGAGCGCTGATACGCAGTATTTT.

The count of this clone is one. The CDR3 coding sequence is TGTGCCAGCAGCTTAGAACAGCCGGCCCACACAGATACGCAGTATTTT. Its translation is CASSLEQPAHTDTQYF. This sequence joins TRBV7-8 and TRBJ2-3, with unresolved D. V was shortened by 1 base and J by 2 bases, with 13 bases between the two germline ends. Looked up from germline, CDR1 is SGHVS and CDR2 is FQNEAQ. The CDR3 consists of 16 residues. Combining the CDR3 with reference TRBV7-8 and TRBJ2-3 gives the whole variable domain GAGVSQSPRYKVAKRGQDVALRCDPISGHVSLFWYQQALGQGPEFLTYFQNEAQLDKSGLPSDRFFAERPEGSVSTLKIQRTQQEDSAVYLCASSLEQPAHTDTQYFGPGTRLTVL.

This clone was recorded many times. The rearrangement joins TRBV5-1 to TRBJ2-7; 7 bases map to TRBD1. This CDR3 has 13 amino acids. Germline loops: CDR1 SGHRS, CDR2 YFSETQ. The trim removed 5 bases at V and 2 bases at J, leaving 4 bases unmatched. The CDR3 loop is CASSEGTAYEQYF. For the CDR3, the DNA is TGCGCCAGCAGTGAAGGGACAGCCTACGAGCAGTACTTC.

The rearrangement joins TRBV19 to TRBJ2-6, with D possibly matching TRBD2 (5 bases). V was trimmed by 7 bases and J by 1 base, leaving 8 bases between them. Looked up from germline, CDR1 is LNHDA and CDR2 is SQIVND (reference sequence). CDR3 size: 14 residues. CDR3 residues: CASTERSGANVLTF. DNA of the CDR3: TGTGCCAGTACCGAGCGGTCTGGGGCCAACGTCCTGACTTTC.

The V gene is TRBV11-2, the J gene TRBJ2-3; a possible D gene is TRBD1 (5 bases). Trimming cost V 1 base and J 4 bases, with 21 bases left between them. Germline V gene sequence: CDR1 SGHAT, CDR2 FQNNGV. The CDR3 totals 18 residues. The CDR3: CASSLVTWRPGKPDTQYF. CDR3 DNA sequence: TGTGCCAGCAGCTTAGTCACATGGCGGCCAGGGAAGCCAGATACGCAGTATTTT.

The rearrangement uses TRBV5-5 and TRBJ1-1; perhaps TRBD1 as D (5 bases). CDR1 and CDR2 (germline): SGHKS, YYEKEE (reference sequence). The length of the CDR3 is 13 residues. Trimming took 3 bases from V and 3 from J, leaving 9 bases between them. The CDR3 sequence is CASSSGGDTEAFF. In DNA form, the CDR3 reads TGTGCCAGCAGCTCGGGAGGGGACACTGAAGCTTTCTTT.

The rearrangement joins TRBV9 to TRBJ2-1; perhaps TRBD2 as D (11 bases). V was cut by 3 bases and J by 13 bases, with 38 bases left in between. The CDR3 loop spans 20 amino acids. Germline assignment: CDR1 SGDLS and CDR2 YYNGEE. The DNA for the CDR3 is TGTGCCAGCAGCGGAGCCCCGGGACAGGGGATACTAGCGGGAGTAATAGGACAGTTCTTC. Amino acids: CASSGAPGQGILAGVIGQFF.

The table lists this clone with a count of one. The chain combines TRBV9 with TRBJ2-5; possibly TRBD1 for D (5 bases). This CDR3 contains 15 residues. V was clipped by 1 base and J by 2 bases, with 12 bases between them. Germline loops: CDR1 SGDLS, CDR2 YYNGEE. DNA of the CDR3: TGTGCCAGCAGCGTAACGCAGGGAAGGCAAGAGACCCAGTACTTC. Translating gives CASSVTQGRQETQYF.

This clone was seen only a few times. The V call is TRBV4-3, the J call TRBJ1-5; 7 positions agree with TRBD1. The CDR3 is 16 residues long. Germline CDR1 is LGHNA and CDR2 is YSLEER. Trimming took 0 bases from V and 5 from J; bases not matched to a gene: 7. The CDR3: CASSQDLGTDYQPQHF. DNA for the CDR3: TGCGCCAGCAGCCAAGACTTAGGGACAGATTATCAGCCCCAGCATTTT.